The rows below give T cell receptor beta chains drawn from one sample of a study of cytomegalovirus exposure and HLA in healthy donors. Produced via immunoSEQ multiplex PCR; TCRdb's table is partial and in-frame only. The table records 130,000 or so clones, about 91% of them present only once. The sample consisted of PBMCs. The receptor set was obtained from a young woman in good health and CMV-seropositive. The CDR3 runs from the conserved cysteine through the conserved F or W. D genes are given only for firm matches. Expanded clones get a size class; other rows say once, few or many, or leave the size out.

d_gene: TRBD2
j_gene: TRBJ2-5
abundance: -
len: 16
v_gene: TRBV4-1
CDR3aa: CASSQEGGGTQETQYF
CDR3nt: TGCGCCAGCAGCCAAGAGGGCGGGGGGACCCAAGAGACCCAGTACTTC

d_gene: -
j_gene: TRBJ1-2
abundance: once
len: 10
v_gene: TRBV6-1
CDR3aa: CASSDEVCSF
CDR3nt: TGTGCCAGCAGTGATGAGGTCTGTTCCTTC

d_gene: TRBD1
j_gene: TRBJ2-2
abundance: -
len: 16
v_gene: TRBV7-9
CDR3aa: CASSRFQGADTGELFF
CDR3nt: TGTGCCAGCAGCCGTTTCCAGGGGGCAGACACCGGGGAGCTGTTTTTT

d_gene: -
j_gene: TRBJ2-1
abundance: -
len: 17
v_gene: TRBV7-6
CDR3aa: CASSYDPGRSSYNEQFF
CDR3nt: TGTGCCAGCAGCTACGACCCTGGCCGGAGCTCCTACAATGAGCAGTTCTTC

d_gene: -
j_gene: TRBJ2-7
abundance: few
len: 12
v_gene: TRBV2
CDR3aa: CASSLSSYEQYF
CDR3nt: TGTGCCAGCAGCCTAAGCTCCTACGAGCAGTACTTC

d_gene: TRBD2
j_gene: TRBJ2-7
abundance: -
len: 14
v_gene: TRBV6-5
CDR3aa: CASRHSGGSYEQYF
CDR3nt: TGTGCCAGCAGACATAGCGGGGGGTCCTACGAGCAGTACTTC

d_gene: TRBD1
j_gene: TRBJ2-7
abundance: -
len: 16
v_gene: TRBV7-8
CDR3aa: CASSIRQGVGDYEQYF
CDR3nt: TGTGCCAGCAGCATCCGACAGGGCGTTGGGGACTACGAGCAGTACTTC

d_gene: TRBD1
j_gene: TRBJ1-4
abundance: -
len: 16
v_gene: TRBV7-9
CDR3aa: CASSLASDRGDKKLFF
CDR3nt: TGTGCCAGCAGCTTAGCGTCGGACAGGGGAGATAAAAAACTGTTTTTT

d_gene: TRBD1
j_gene: TRBJ1-4
abundance: once
len: 14
v_gene: TRBV5-1
CDR3aa: CASSQQGGNEKLFF
CDR3nt: TGCGCCAGCAGCCAACAGGGGGGAAATGAAAAACTGTTTTTT

d_gene: -
j_gene: TRBJ1-1
abundance: once
len: 12
v_gene: TRBV30
CDR3aa: CACRGGIGEAFF
CDR3nt: TGTGCCTGTCGGGGAGGGATCGGTGAAGCTTTCTTT

d_gene: -
j_gene: TRBJ2-2
abundance: -
len: 15
v_gene: TRBV5-6
CDR3aa: CASSFLKQNTGELFF
CDR3nt: TGTGCCAGCAGCTTTCTCAAACAGAACACCGGGGAGCTGTTTTTT

d_gene: TRBD1
j_gene: TRBJ1-5
abundance: -
len: 19
v_gene: TRBV4-1
CDR3aa: CASSHLGTGDRPGNQPQHF
CDR3nt: TGCGCCAGCAGCCACCTAGGGACAGGGGATAGACCGGGCAATCAGCCCCAGCATTTT

d_gene: TRBD1
j_gene: TRBJ1-3
abundance: -
len: 18
v_gene: TRBV9
CDR3aa: CASSANSGTGGSGNTIYF
CDR3nt: TGTGCCAGCAGCGCAAACTCCGGGACAGGAGGTTCTGGAAACACCATATATTTT

d_gene: TRBD1
j_gene: TRBJ1-3
abundance: -
len: 16
v_gene: TRBV5-8
CDR3aa: CASSLGQGHSGNTIYF
CDR3nt: TGTGCCAGCAGCTTGGGACAGGGACACTCTGGAAACACCATATATTTT

d_gene: -
j_gene: TRBJ1-2
abundance: -
len: 14
v_gene: TRBV2
CDR3aa: CASISEVSSDGYTF
CDR3nt: TGTGCCAGCATCTCGGAGGTCTCAAGTGATGGCTACACCTTC

d_gene: -
j_gene: TRBJ1-3
abundance: -
len: 16
v_gene: TRBV5-1
CDR3aa: CASSSRQPGSGNTIYF
CDR3nt: TGCGCCAGCAGCTCCCGACAGCCTGGCTCTGGAAACACCATATATTTT

d_gene: -
j_gene: TRBJ1-2
abundance: few
len: 15
v_gene: TRBV19
CDR3aa: CASSIAGRGSGGYTF
CDR3nt: TGTGCCAGTAGTATAGCCGGCAGGGGCTCCGGAGGCTACACCTTC

d_gene: -
j_gene: TRBJ2-4
abundance: -
len: 16
v_gene: TRBV30
CDR3aa: CAWSAISTSPGGIQYF
CDR3nt: TGTGCCTGGAGTGCGATCTCGACTAGTCCAGGAGGCATTCAGTACTTC

d_gene: -
j_gene: TRBJ1-6
abundance: -
len: 13
v_gene: TRBV19
CDR3aa: CASSRDRYSPLHF
CDR3nt: TGTGCCAGTAGTAGAGACAGGTATTCACCCCTCCACTTT

d_gene: TRBD1
j_gene: TRBJ1-1
abundance: -
len: 14
v_gene: TRBV2
CDR3aa: CASTYRGVGTEAFF
CDR3nt: TGTGCCAGCACCTACAGGGGGGTTGGGACTGAAGCTTTCTTT

d_gene: -
j_gene: TRBJ1-4
abundance: -
len: 14
v_gene: TRBV27
CDR3aa: CASSLSGTPGKLFF
CDR3nt: TGTGCCAGCAGTTTATCGGGGACACCGGGAAAACTGTTTTTT

d_gene: -
j_gene: TRBJ1-2
abundance: -
len: 19
v_gene: TRBV2
CDR3aa: CASSEALPGHYLRDYGYTF
CDR3nt: TGTGCCAGCAGTGAAGCGCTTCCAGGACACTACCTTAGGGACTATGGCTACACCTTC

d_gene: -
j_gene: TRBJ1-1
abundance: -
len: 12
v_gene: TRBV27
CDR3aa: CASSHRGTEAFF
CDR3nt: TGTGCCAGCAGTCATAGGGGAACTGAAGCTTTCTTT

d_gene: TRBD1
j_gene: TRBJ1-4
abundance: -
len: 14
v_gene: TRBV7-9
CDR3aa: CASRRTGANEKLFF
CDR3nt: TGTGCCAGCAGACGGACAGGAGCTAATGAAAAACTGTTTTTT

d_gene: TRBD1
j_gene: TRBJ1-4
abundance: -
len: 15
v_gene: TRBV7-2
CDR3aa: CASSLGTGVSEKLFF
CDR3nt: TGTGCCAGCAGCTTAGGGACAGGGGTTAGTGAAAAACTGTTTTTT

d_gene: -
j_gene: TRBJ1-1
abundance: -
len: 14
v_gene: TRBV19
CDR3aa: CASSIRGGNTEAFF
CDR3nt: TGTGCCAGTAGTATCCGGGGGGGGAACACTGAAGCTTTCTTT

d_gene: TRBD2
j_gene: TRBJ2-5
abundance: once
len: 17
v_gene: TRBV9
CDR3aa: CASSPPGAGGPEETQYF
CDR3nt: TGTGCCAGCAGCCCCCCCGGTGCGGGGGGGCCTGAGGAGACCCAGTACTTC

d_gene: -
j_gene: TRBJ2-1
abundance: -
len: 16
v_gene: TRBV6-1
CDR3aa: CASSEGGEEHKPEQFF
CDR3nt: TGTGCCAGCAGTGAGGGGGGAGAAGAGCATAAGCCTGAGCAGTTCTTC

d_gene: -
j_gene: TRBJ2-2
abundance: -
len: 14
v_gene: TRBV19
CDR3aa: CARRVRADTGELFF
CDR3nt: TGTGCCAGACGCGTGAGGGCGGACACCGGGGAGCTGTTTTTT

d_gene: -
j_gene: TRBJ2-5
abundance: -
len: 13
v_gene: TRBV18
CDR3aa: CASSPYFKETQYF
CDR3nt: TGTGCCAGCTCTCCCTACTTCAAAGAGACCCAGTACTTC

d_gene: -
j_gene: TRBJ1-5
abundance: once
len: 15
v_gene: TRBV15
CDR3aa: CATSSLGSLNQPQHF
CDR3nt: TGTGCCACCAGCAGCCTCGGGAGTCTCAATCAGCCCCAGCATTTT

d_gene: TRBD2
j_gene: TRBJ2-2
abundance: -
len: 18
v_gene: TRBV19
CDR3aa: CASSIWLAGALNTGELFF
CDR3nt: TGTGCCAGTAGTATTTGGCTAGCGGGGGCCTTGAACACCGGGGAGCTGTTTTTT

d_gene: -
j_gene: TRBJ2-5
abundance: once
len: 14
v_gene: TRBV5-6
CDR3aa: CASSNNRYQETQYF
CDR3nt: TGTGCCAGCAGCAATAACAGGTACCAAGAGACCCAGTACTTC

d_gene: TRBD1
j_gene: TRBJ1-1
abundance: -
len: 14
v_gene: TRBV11-2
CDR3aa: CASSLGQGASEAFF
CDR3nt: TGTGCCAGCAGCTTAGGGCAGGGGGCGAGTGAAGCTTTCTTT

d_gene: -
j_gene: TRBJ2-3
abundance: -
len: 14
v_gene: TRBV9
CDR3aa: CASSGIASTDTQYF
CDR3nt: TGTGCCAGCAGCGGCATAGCTAGCACAGATACGCAGTATTTT

d_gene: -
j_gene: TRBJ1-1
abundance: once
len: 12
v_gene: TRBV6-6
CDR3aa: CASSSDTTEAFF
CDR3nt: TGTGCCAGCAGTTCCGACACCACTGAAGCTTTCTTT

d_gene: -
j_gene: TRBJ2-5
abundance: -
len: 12
v_gene: TRBV30
CDR3aa: CAWSVRGETQYF
CDR3nt: TGTGCCTGGAGTGTAAGGGGAGAGACCCAGTACTTC

d_gene: -
j_gene: TRBJ1-1
abundance: -
len: 16
v_gene: TRBV18
CDR3aa: CASSPPFKSENTEAFF
CDR3nt: TGTGCCAGCTCACCGCCGTTTAAGAGTGAGAACACTGAAGCTTTCTTT

d_gene: TRBD1
j_gene: TRBJ2-7
abundance: -
len: 16
v_gene: TRBV7-9
CDR3aa: CASSARDRGFFDEQYF
CDR3nt: TGTGCCAGCAGCGCCCGGGACAGGGGGTTTTTCGACGAGCAGTACTTC

d_gene: -
j_gene: TRBJ1-1
abundance: -
len: 13
v_gene: TRBV27
CDR3aa: CASSLRGETEAFF
CDR3nt: TGTGCCAGCAGTTTACGGGGGGAGACTGAAGCTTTCTTT

d_gene: TRBD1
j_gene: TRBJ2-7
abundance: -
len: 15
v_gene: TRBV19
CDR3aa: CASSPLRGQGGEQYF
CDR3nt: TGTGCCAGTAGTCCTTTAAGAGGACAGGGGGGCGAGCAGTACTTC

d_gene: TRBD1
j_gene: TRBJ2-7
abundance: -
len: 14
v_gene: TRBV9
CDR3aa: CASSVSGTGNEQYF
CDR3nt: TGTGCCAGCAGCGTCTCCGGGACAGGTAACGAGCAGTACTTC

d_gene: TRBD2
j_gene: TRBJ2-2
abundance: -
len: 18
v_gene: TRBV9
CDR3aa: CASSFGLAGIMNTGELFF
CDR3nt: TGTGCCAGCAGCTTCGGACTAGCGGGGATAATGAACACCGGGGAGCTGTTTTTT

d_gene: TRBD1
j_gene: TRBJ2-6
abundance: -
len: 17
v_gene: TRBV30
CDR3aa: CAWRMRQGDSGANVLTF
CDR3nt: TGTGCCTGGAGGATGCGACAGGGGGATTCTGGGGCCAACGTCCTGACTTTC